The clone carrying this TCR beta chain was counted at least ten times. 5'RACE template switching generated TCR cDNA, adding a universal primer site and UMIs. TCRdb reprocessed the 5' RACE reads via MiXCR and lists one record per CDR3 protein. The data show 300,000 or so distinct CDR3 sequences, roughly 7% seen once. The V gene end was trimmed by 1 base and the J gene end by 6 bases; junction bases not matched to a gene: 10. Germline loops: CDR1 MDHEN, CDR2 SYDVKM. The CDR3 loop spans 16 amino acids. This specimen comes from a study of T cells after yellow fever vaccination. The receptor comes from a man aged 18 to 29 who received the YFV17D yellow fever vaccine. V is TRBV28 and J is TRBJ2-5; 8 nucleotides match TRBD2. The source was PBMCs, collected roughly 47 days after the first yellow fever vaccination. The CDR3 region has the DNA TGTGCCAGCAGTTTATATGGCGGGGGGCTCTTGCAGACCCAGTACTTC. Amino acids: CASSLYGGGLLQTQYF.